The T cell receptor beta chain described here comes from a study of blood T cell repertoires in COVID-19. The wider study: Samples taken during acute and convalescent COVID-19 were collected in the United States, Italy and Spain. Sources were T cells, B-cell-depleted T cells, or PBMCs; the material itself was cDNA or gDNA.

Per the original data handling: Amplifying reference gene primers gave estimates of nucleated cell counts. Assay used: immunoSEQ multiplex PCR; TCRdb lists only in-frame clones, some missing. The DNA was the basis for D and trimming; V, J and clone size are from that table. The table lists 120,000 or so clones, roughly 80% of them singletons. Trimming took 6 bases from V and 0 from J; bases not matched to a gene: 9. In germline, CDR1 is WSHSY, CDR2 SAAADI. The CDR3 sequence is 18 residues long. The V and J genes are TRBV10-2 and TRBJ2-7, with 15 bases lining up with TRBD2. The TCR comes from a woman aged 55-70 years with acute or convalescent COVID-19. Sequencing input: peripheral blood. This CDR3 is CASSNGLAGGLGSYEQYF. The CDR3, as DNA: TGCGCCAGCAGCAACGGACTAGCGGGGGGGCTTGGCTCCTACGAGCAGTACTTC.